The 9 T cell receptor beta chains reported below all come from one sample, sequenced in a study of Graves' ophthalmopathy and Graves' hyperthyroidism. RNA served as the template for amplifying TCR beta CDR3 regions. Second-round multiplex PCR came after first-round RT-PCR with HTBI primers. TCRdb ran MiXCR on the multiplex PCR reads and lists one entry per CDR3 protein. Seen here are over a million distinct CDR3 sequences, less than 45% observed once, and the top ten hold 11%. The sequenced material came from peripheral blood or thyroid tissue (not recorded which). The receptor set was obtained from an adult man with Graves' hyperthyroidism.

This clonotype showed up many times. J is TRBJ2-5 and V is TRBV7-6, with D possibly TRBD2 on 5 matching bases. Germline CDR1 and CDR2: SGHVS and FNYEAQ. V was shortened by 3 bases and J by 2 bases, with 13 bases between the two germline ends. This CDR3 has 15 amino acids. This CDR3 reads CASSFGQSGQETQYF. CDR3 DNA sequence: TGTGCCAGCAGCTTCGGCCAGAGCGGACAAGAGACCCAGTACTTC.

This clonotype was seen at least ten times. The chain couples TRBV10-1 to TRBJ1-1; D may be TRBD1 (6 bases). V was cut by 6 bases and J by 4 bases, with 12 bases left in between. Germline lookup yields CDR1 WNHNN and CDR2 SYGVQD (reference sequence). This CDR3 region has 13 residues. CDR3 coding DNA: TGCGCCAGCAGCAACAGGGTTGGCACTGAAGCTTTCTTT. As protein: CASSNRVGTEAFF.

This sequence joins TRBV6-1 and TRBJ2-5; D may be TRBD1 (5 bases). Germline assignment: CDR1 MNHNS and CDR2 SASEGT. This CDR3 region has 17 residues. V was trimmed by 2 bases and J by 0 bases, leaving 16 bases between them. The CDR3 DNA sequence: TGTGCCAGCAGTGAATCTCTAGGGGCCGTATACCAAGAGACCCAGTACTTC. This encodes CASSESLGAVYQETQYF.

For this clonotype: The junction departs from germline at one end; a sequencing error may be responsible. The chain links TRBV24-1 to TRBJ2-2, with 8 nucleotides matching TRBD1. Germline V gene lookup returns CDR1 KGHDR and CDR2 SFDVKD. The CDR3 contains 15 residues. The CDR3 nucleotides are TGTGCCATCAGTGATCGACAGGGGTTTTCCCGGGAGCTGTTTTTT. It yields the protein CAISDRQGFSRELFF.

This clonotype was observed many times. The DNA of the CDR3 is TGTGCCAGCAGTGCAAAGGGACAGGGTACCTACGAGCAGTACTTC. Encoded protein: CASSAKGQGTYEQYF. The chain is built from TRBV2 and TRBJ2-7; 9 bases match TRBD1. The CDR3 is made up of 15 amino acids. The V segment lost 4 bases and the J segment 2 bases; nucleotides outside the gene matches: 6. The germline CDR1 and CDR2 sequences are SNHLY and FYNNEI.

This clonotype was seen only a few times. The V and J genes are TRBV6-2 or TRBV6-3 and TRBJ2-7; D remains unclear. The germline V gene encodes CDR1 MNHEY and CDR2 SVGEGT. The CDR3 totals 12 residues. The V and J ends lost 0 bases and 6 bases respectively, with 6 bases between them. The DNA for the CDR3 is TGTGCCAGCAGTTACTCGTCGACCGAGCAGTACTTC. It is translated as CASSYSSTEQYF.

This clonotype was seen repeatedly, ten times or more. In DNA form, the CDR3 reads TGTGCCAGCAGCTTGGGACAGGGAGGTCAGCTGGGGGAGCAGTACTTC. Translated: CASSLGQGGQLGEQYF. This chain joins TRBV7-9 and TRBJ2-7; 9 bases are shared with TRBD1. The CDR3 totals 16 residues. V shed 3 bases and J 7 bases; nucleotides not matched to a gene: 13. Germline V lookup: CDR1 SEHNR, CDR2 FQNEAQ (reference sequence).

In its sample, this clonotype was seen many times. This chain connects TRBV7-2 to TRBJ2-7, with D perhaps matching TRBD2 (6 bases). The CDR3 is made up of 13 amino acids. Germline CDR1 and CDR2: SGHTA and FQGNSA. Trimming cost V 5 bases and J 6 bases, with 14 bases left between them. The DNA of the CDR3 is TGTGCCAGCAGCCTCGTAGGAGGGCCCGAGCAGTACTTC. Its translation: CASSLVGGPEQYF.

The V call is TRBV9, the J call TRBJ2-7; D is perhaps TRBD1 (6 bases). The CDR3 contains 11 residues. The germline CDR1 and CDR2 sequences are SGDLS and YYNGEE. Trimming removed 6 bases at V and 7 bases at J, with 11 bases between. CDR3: CASTKGDEQYF. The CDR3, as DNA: TGTGCCAGCACCAAGGGGGATGAGCAGTACTTC.